These T cell receptor beta chains were read from a single sample in a study of T cell responses to AZD1222 COVID-19 vaccine. Clones were read by immunoSEQ multiplex PCR, and TCRdb kept only the in-frame ones, dropping some. The profile covers some 180,000 clones, with about nine tenths appearing a single time and over 1.5% taken by the ten largest. Sequencing was performed on peripheral blood, taken 28 days after the second AZD1222 dose. The receptor source for this set is an adult who received the AZD1222 COVID-19 vaccine. The CDR3 runs from the conserved cysteine through the conserved F or W.

>12|TRBV6-5|TRBJ1-1
CASSRLMAEAFF
>16|TRBV6-1|TRBJ1-5
CASSDHGHYSNQPQHF
>14|TRBV5-1|TRBJ1-5
CASSLVGGNQPQHF
>15|TRBV10-2|TRBJ1-2
CASSDVGATNYGYTF
>14|TRBV7-3|TRBJ2-1
CASSLIGRYNEQFF
>15|TRBV10-3|TRBJ2-1
CAISEGLASYNEQFF
>17|TRBV4-3|TRBJ2-3
CASSQVVGGGGTDTQYF
>15|TRBV19|TRBJ1-2
CASKDRGGSNYGYTF
>15|TRBV5-1|TRBJ2-3
CASSLSGTSTDTQYF
>14|TRBV2|TRBJ1-2
CASNRREQPQGETF
>16|TRBV30|TRBJ2-3
CAWTKGLAGRTDTQYF
>13|TRBV12-3/TRBV12-4|TRBJ2-5
CASSRWSQETQYF
>13|TRBV7-8|TRBJ1-5
CASSGQGGQPQHF
>13|TRBV5-8|TRBJ2-7
CASSRDITYEQYF
>14|TRBV5-1|TRBJ1-5
CASSLARRGQPQHF
>16|TRBV2|TRBJ1-1
CASSLLGTGMNTEAFF
>15|TRBV19|TRBJ2-6
CASKPGGTGANVLTF
>13|TRBV10-2|TRBJ1-1
CASSESGGTEAFF
>17|TRBV9|TRBJ2-1
CPSSPGYGGGPYNEQFF
>16|TRBV2|TRBJ1-5
CASSSRRGGRAQPQHF
>16|TRBV18|TRBJ2-3
CASSLSKGGTTDTQYF
>14|TRBV5-1|TRBJ2-1
CASSLTTGDNEQFF
>15|TRBV7-2|TRBJ2-1
CASSLRGGNYNEQFF
>17|TRBV11-2|TRBJ1-1
CASSSLAGGWGSTEAFF
>14|TRBV6-5|TRBJ1-2
CASSTQTGNYGYTF
>16|TRBV6-1|TRBJ2-3
CASSEAVGWGADTQYF
>14|TRBV28|TRBJ1-4
CASSPGDIAEKLFF
>14|TRBV6-5|TRBJ2-1
CASSYSSPNNEQFF
>13|TRBV12-3/TRBV12-4|TRBJ1-4
CASSPVSNEKLFF
>14|TRBV7-9|TRBJ2-1
CASRHGGVNNEQFF
>16|TRBV5-3|TRBJ2-1
CARSLERENSYNEQFF
>17|TRBV4-3|TRBJ1-6
CASSQAPGGPGNSPLHF
>13|TRBV25-1|TRBJ1-1
CASRRQENTEAFF
>14|TRBV28|TRBJ1-5
CASRGDRGNQPQHF
>10|TRBV30|TRBJ1-1
CAGESTEAFF
>16|TRBV6-2/TRBV6-3|TRBJ2-3
CASSPLAGATLVTQYF
>13|TRBV7-2|TRBJ2-7
CASSSLAYGFQYF
>16|TRBV30|TRBJ2-6
CAWRRQGGSGANVLTF
>14|TRBV2|TRBJ2-1
CASSVWQGSGEQFF
>15|TRBV9|TRBJ1-2
CASSVTGGLRYGYTF